The rows below give T cell receptor beta chains drawn from one sample of a study of OX40 agonist ivuxolimab in advanced cancers. Sequencing used immunoSEQ multiplex PCR; TCRdb keeps in-frame clones, though not all of them. This table holds roughly 62,000 clones, roughly 85% found once. Material: CD4+ or CD8+ T cells sorted from blood, obtained in a trial of the OX40 agonist ivuxolimab. These receptors originate from an adult with an advanced solid tumor such as melanoma, head and neck, liver or kidney cancer. CDR3s include the opening cysteine and the closing phenylalanine or tryptophan. The order of the fields is CDR3 DNA, CDR3 protein, V gene, D gene, clone size, J gene. D genes are given only for firm matches. Where a row states a size, it is once, few, many or the class of an expanded clone; other rows omit it.

CDR3nt: TGTGCCAGCAGCTTAGGGGGGACAGGGAAAACCTACGAGCAGTACTTC
CDR3aa: CASSLGGTGKTYEQYF
v_gene: TRBV7-8
d_gene: TRBD1
abundance: -
j_gene: TRBJ2-7

CDR3nt: TGTGCCAGTAGTCGCCGGGTTGGGTTACGTAGCACAGATACGCAGTATTTT
CDR3aa: CASSRRVGLRSTDTQYF
v_gene: TRBV19
d_gene: -
abundance: -
j_gene: TRBJ2-3

CDR3nt: TGCGCCAGCAGTAAAGCAGCGGGGAAACTGTTTTTT
CDR3aa: CASSKAAGKLFF
v_gene: TRBV5-1
d_gene: -
abundance: -
j_gene: TRBJ1-4

CDR3nt: TGTGCCACCAGCAGAGATCAGTCTAGCGGGCTAGAGACCCAGTACTTC
CDR3aa: CATSRDQSSGLETQYF
v_gene: TRBV15
d_gene: TRBD2
abundance: -
j_gene: TRBJ2-5

CDR3nt: TGTGCCAGCAGGGGGCAGGGGCAGTACTTC
CDR3aa: CASRGQGQYF
v_gene: TRBV2
d_gene: -
abundance: few
j_gene: TRBJ2-7

CDR3nt: TGTGCCAGCAGTCAAACAGGGGTGGGCTACACCTTC
CDR3aa: CASSQTGVGYTF
v_gene: TRBV11-2
d_gene: TRBD1
abundance: few
j_gene: TRBJ1-2

CDR3nt: TGTGCCAGCAGTTCGTGGACCGCCGGAAACACTGAAGCTTTCTTT
CDR3aa: CASSSWTAGNTEAFF
v_gene: TRBV28
d_gene: -
abundance: -
j_gene: TRBJ1-1

CDR3nt: TGTGCCATCAGGAAGGCGGGGGGGCCGGGTGAGCAGTACTTC
CDR3aa: CAIRKAGGPGEQYF
v_gene: TRBV10-3
d_gene: TRBD2
abundance: -
j_gene: TRBJ2-7

CDR3nt: TGCAGCGCCAAGATTGGGCTAGCGGCATACAATGAGCAGTTCTTC
CDR3aa: CSAKIGLAAYNEQFF
v_gene: TRBV29-1
d_gene: TRBD2
abundance: -
j_gene: TRBJ2-1

CDR3nt: TGTGCCAGCAGCCCCGGGACAGGGGACTACAATGAGCAGTTCTTC
CDR3aa: CASSPGTGDYNEQFF
v_gene: TRBV6-5
d_gene: TRBD1
abundance: -
j_gene: TRBJ2-1

CDR3nt: TGTGCCAGCACTCTTGGGCCCAACTCCTACAATGAGCAGTTCTTC
CDR3aa: CASTLGPNSYNEQFF
v_gene: TRBV5-4
d_gene: -
abundance: -
j_gene: TRBJ2-1

CDR3nt: TGCGCCAGCAGTGATGCGGGGGCGCGAACTGAAGCTTTCTTT
CDR3aa: CASSDAGARTEAFF
v_gene: TRBV10-2
d_gene: -
abundance: -
j_gene: TRBJ1-1

CDR3nt: TGTGCCAGCAGCTTAGATCGGAATGAGCAGTTCTTC
CDR3aa: CASSLDRNEQFF
v_gene: TRBV7-9
d_gene: -
abundance: -
j_gene: TRBJ2-1

CDR3nt: TGTGCCAGCAGCTTGGATGCAGGCCAGATGTGGGAGCAGTACTTC
CDR3aa: CASSLDAGQMWEQYF
v_gene: TRBV5-5
d_gene: -
abundance: -
j_gene: TRBJ2-7

CDR3nt: TGTGCCAGCAGTCGTCGGGGACTAGCGGGGGGGCCGGACATTCAGTACTTC
CDR3aa: CASSRRGLAGGPDIQYF
v_gene: TRBV7-9
d_gene: TRBD2
abundance: -
j_gene: TRBJ2-4

CDR3nt: TGTGCCACGTCCCCGTCCCTAGCGGGTGGAACCGGGGAGCTGTTTTTT
CDR3aa: CATSPSLAGGTGELFF
v_gene: TRBV10-3
d_gene: TRBD2
abundance: -
j_gene: TRBJ2-2

CDR3nt: TGTGCCAGCAGTGTTAGGGAGCGGCCCCAGGATACGCAGTATTTT
CDR3aa: CASSVRERPQDTQYF
v_gene: TRBV6-5
d_gene: -
abundance: -
j_gene: TRBJ2-3

CDR3nt: TGTGCCAGCAGCCGCGACTGGACGGCAACCTACGAGCAGTACTTC
CDR3aa: CASSRDWTATYEQYF
v_gene: TRBV5-8
d_gene: -
abundance: -
j_gene: TRBJ2-7

CDR3nt: TGCGCCAGCAGCCCCGGACCGGACAATGAGCAGTTCTTC
CDR3aa: CASSPGPDNEQFF
v_gene: TRBV5-1
d_gene: -
abundance: -
j_gene: TRBJ2-1

CDR3nt: TGTGCCAGCAGCTCTCCACCGGGACAGGGGGACACCGGGGAGCTGTTTTTT
CDR3aa: CASSSPPGQGDTGELFF
v_gene: TRBV5-4
d_gene: TRBD1
abundance: -
j_gene: TRBJ2-2

CDR3nt: TGTGCCAGCAGCTTGGTAGCGACTGAAGCTTTCTTT
CDR3aa: CASSLVATEAFF
v_gene: TRBV5-8
d_gene: -
abundance: -
j_gene: TRBJ1-1

CDR3nt: TGTGCCAGCAGTTTGAGACTAGCGGGAGCGGGATCCTACGAGCAGTACTTC
CDR3aa: CASSLRLAGAGSYEQYF
v_gene: TRBV11-1
d_gene: TRBD2
abundance: -
j_gene: TRBJ2-7

CDR3nt: TGTGCCAGCGGACAGGGTAGAGGCTACACCTTC
CDR3aa: CASGQGRGYTF
v_gene: TRBV28
d_gene: TRBD1
abundance: -
j_gene: TRBJ1-2

CDR3nt: TGCGCCAGCAGCCAGGGGCTAGCCCCCTACAATGAGCAGTTCTTC
CDR3aa: CASSQGLAPYNEQFF
v_gene: TRBV4-1
d_gene: -
abundance: -
j_gene: TRBJ2-1

CDR3nt: TGTGCCAGTGCTACAGGGCATAGCTCCTACGAGCAGTACTTC
CDR3aa: CASATGHSSYEQYF
v_gene: TRBV19
d_gene: -
abundance: -
j_gene: TRBJ2-7

CDR3nt: TGTGCCAGCAGCTTAGCATCAGGACAGATGAACACTGAAGCTTTCTTT
CDR3aa: CASSLASGQMNTEAFF
v_gene: TRBV7-8
d_gene: -
abundance: -
j_gene: TRBJ1-1

CDR3nt: TGTGCCAGCAGTCCCTCTGCCGGGACAGGGTCCTACAATGAGCAGTTCTTC
CDR3aa: CASSPSAGTGSYNEQFF
v_gene: TRBV28
d_gene: TRBD1
abundance: -
j_gene: TRBJ2-1